Listed below are T cell receptor beta chains from one sample, sequenced in a study of CD8 T cells in Susac syndrome. TCRdb reprocessed the immunoSEQ multiplex PCR reads with MiXCR, giving one entry per CDR3 protein. The table lists 150,000 to 180,000 distinct CDR3 sequences, approximately 94% of them singletons. Material for sequencing was CD8+ T cells from PBMCs. The receptors were sampled from a human donor with multiple sclerosis. The CDR3 runs from the conserved cysteine through the conserved F or W.

V	J	CDR3
TRBV29-1	TRBJ2-3	CSVRELGLGMDTQYF
TRBV3-1	TRBJ2-5	CASSRRVGQETQYF
TRBV23-1	TRBJ2-7	CASSQSRIRRNEQYF
TRBV1	TRBJ2-1	CTSSPLVERDEQFF
TRBV7-3	TRBJ2-3	CASSSHPDRLAGGEGTDTQYF
TRBV6-6	TRBJ1-1	CASSYLRGANTEAFF
TRBV12-3/TRBV12-4	TRBJ2-1	CASSLWRRTQYNEQFF
TRBV27	TRBJ2-7	CASSLGMGGQGQYF
TRBV30	TRBJ1-2	CAWSSGGTGDGYTF
TRBV6-2/TRBV6-3	TRBJ2-1	CASKRIVGSHNEQFF
TRBV12-3/TRBV12-4	TRBJ2-5	CASSSAVGETQYF
TRBV20-1	TRBJ2-7	CSARGAGLPLAYEQYF
TRBV21-1	TRBJ2-3	CASSKRGGSTDTQYF
TRBV9	TRBJ2-3	CASSVGDSGGARTDTQYF
TRBV30	TRBJ2-2	CAWSVRGRNTGELFF
TRBV9	TRBJ2-3	CASSVGSGSTDTQYF
TRBV12-5	TRBJ1-2	CASSPGYYGYTF
TRBV27	TRBJ1-6	CASSLGGPLHF
TRBV29-1	TRBJ2-6	CSVPGTESNVLTF
TRBV14	TRBJ2-7	CASSQRNYEQYF
TRBV27	TRBJ2-3	CASSQGSGPSTDTQYF
TRBV18	TRBJ2-7	CASSPPSPGDPWASYEQYF
TRBV12-3/TRBV12-4	TRBJ2-7	CASSLSAEQYF
TRBV7-9	TRBJ1-5	CASSLGGSQPQHF
TRBV7-9	TRBJ2-5	CASRNPGAAETQYF
TRBV27	TRBJ1-2	CASKVTGDFVGYTF
TRBV30	TRBJ1-2	CAWSGGDNVPGYTF
TRBV14	TRBJ1-4	CASSQDVGAEDEKLFF
TRBV13	TRBJ2-1	CASSRGRDEQFF
TRBV29-1	TRBJ1-2	CSVSGRTGYGYTF
TRBV27	TRBJ2-7	CASRAGGRFYEQYF